The rows below give T cell receptor beta chains drawn from one sample of a study of T cell repertoires in cytomegalovirus infection. Their antigens are not known. TCRdb reanalysed the reads using MiXCR and keeps one entry per CDR3 protein. The repertoire holds fewer than 850,000 distinct CDR3 sequences, with about 27% as singletons. The sample here was cultured CD8+ T cells from PBMCs, taken from culture after CMV antigen stimulation. Receptors originate from a human donor in good health (CMV status not recorded). Some clones in this sample may be carry-over from other donors' samples. Both conserved end residues are part of each CDR3. D genes are given only for firm matches. A clone size is listed for some rows: how often the clone was seen (once, few, many), or a class if it is expanded.

clone_size j_call d_call v_call cdr3_nt cdr3_aa
. TRBJ1-1 . TRBV18 TGTGCCAGCTCACCACCGCCGGACTTGAACACTGAAGCTTTCTTT CASSPPPDLNTEAFF
. TRBJ1-2 . TRBV6-6 TGTGCCAGCAGTTACCTCGGGGGTTCTCCCTATGGCTACACCTTC CASSYLGGSPYGYTF
few TRBJ1-1 . TRBV6-5 TGTGCCAGCAGTTACTCGGACAGTAGCACTGAAGCTTTCTTT CASSYSDSSTEAFF
. TRBJ2-5 TRBD2 TRBV29-1 TGCAGCGTTGGGTGGTTGACTAGCGGGGGGCCAGGGGAGACCCAGTACTTC CSVGWLTSGGPGETQYF
. TRBJ2-1 . TRBV10-3 TGTGCCATCAGTGACGGGGCTAATGAGCAGTTCTTC CAISDGANEQFF
many TRBJ1-5 . TRBV28 TGTGCCAGCAGTCCTCCAGGGGCCGATCAGCCCCAGCATTTT CASSPPGADQPQHF
. TRBJ1-1 . TRBV19 TGTGCCAGTAGTATGCAGGGGATCCCCCTGAACACTGAAGCTTTCTTT CASSMQGIPLNTEAFF
. TRBJ1-2 . TRBV4-2 TGTGCCAGCAGCCAAGATTTGAGCGGAGACTATGGCTACACCTTC CASSQDLSGDYGYTF
few TRBJ2-5 . TRBV5-6 TGTGCCAGCAGCTTGAGGGGAGTTGGCGGGTTCGAGACCCAGTACTTC CASSLRGVGGFETQYF
many TRBJ2-6 TRBD2 TRBV6-5 TGTGCCAGCAGTTACCCTACCTCCGGGACTAGCGGAACATCCAGGGCCAACGTCCTGACTTTC CASSYPTSGTSGTSRANVLTF
. TRBJ1-1 . TRBV12-3/TRBV12-4 TGTGCCAGCAGACCAGGTCACAGTGAAGCTTTCTTT CASRPGHSEAFF
. TRBJ1-1 . TRBV7-6 TGTGCCAGCAGCCCACGTCGGGACGAAGCTTTCTTT CASSPRRDEAFF
many TRBJ1-2 . TRBV7-9 TGTGCCAGCAGCTTAGCCCGTGGCTACACCTTC CASSLARGYTF
. TRBJ2-5 . TRBV7-6 TGTGCCAGCAGCTTTGGATCCGCGGGGGAGACCCAGTACTTC CASSFGSAGETQYF
many TRBJ2-6 . TRBV7-3 TGTGCCAGCAGCTTAAGGGCAGGGCTTTACTCTGGGGCCAACGTCCTGACTTTC CASSLRAGLYSGANVLTF
many TRBJ1-1 . TRBV7-6 TGTGCCAGCAGCCAAAGGGGTGGCGTAGAGGTGAACACTGAAGCTTTCTTT CASSQRGGVEVNTEAFF
. TRBJ1-1 . TRBV11-3 TGTGCCAGCAGCTTAGGTCCGCCGAACACTGAAGCTTTCTTT CASSLGPPNTEAFF
. TRBJ2-3 TRBD1 TRBV7-9 TGTGCCAGCAGAAAACAGGGGCACGGCACAGATACGCAGTATTTT CASRKQGHGTDTQYF
. TRBJ1-1 TRBD1 TRBV6-5 TGTGCCAGCAGTTCCCCCGGGACAGCCACTGAAGCTTTCTTT CASSSPGTATEAFF
. TRBJ1-1 . TRBV10-3 TGTGCCATCAGTGATGTGGGGCCAAACACTGAAGCTTTCTTT CAISDVGPNTEAFF
. TRBJ1-6 . TRBV5-1 TGCGCCAGCAGCTTGTCTCGGCCGGGAGCAAATTCACCCCTCCACTTT CASSLSRPGANSPLHF
. TRBJ1-5 TRBD1 TRBV12-5 TGTGCTAGTGGTTTCGGGGACAGGTCCAATCAGCCCCAGCATTTT CASGFGDRSNQPQHF
. TRBJ2-2 . TRBV6-1 TGTGCCAGCAGTTACAGGGGAGGATACACCGGGGAGCTGTTTTTT CASSYRGGYTGELFF
. TRBJ2-3 TRBD2 TRBV11-2 TGTGCCAGCAGCACATTGACTAGCGGGGGAGATACGCAGTATTTT CASSTLTSGGDTQYF
once TRBJ1-6 . TRBV19 TGTTCCAGTAGTACCAAGGGGAGGGGGAGTTCACCCCTCCACTTT CSSSTKGRGSSPLHF
many TRBJ1-2 . TRBV7-2 TGTGCCAGCAGCTTAAACCGTGGCTACACCTTC CASSLNRGYTF
few TRBJ2-7 . TRBV7-8 TGTGCCAGCAGCTTCGACGCCTACGAGCAGTACTTC CASSFDAYEQYF